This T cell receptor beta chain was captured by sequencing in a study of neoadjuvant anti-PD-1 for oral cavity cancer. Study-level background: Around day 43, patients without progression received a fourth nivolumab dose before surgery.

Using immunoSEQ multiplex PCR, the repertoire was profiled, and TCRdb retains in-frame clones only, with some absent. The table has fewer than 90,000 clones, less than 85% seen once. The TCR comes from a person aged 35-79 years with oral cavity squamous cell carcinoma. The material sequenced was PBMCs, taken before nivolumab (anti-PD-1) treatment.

In DNA form, the CDR3 reads TGTGCCAGCAGTCTAGGAAACACCATATATTTT. Translation gives CASSLGNTIYF. This chain connects TRBV28 to TRBJ1-3; D call uncertain. This CDR3 region has 11 residues. With 5 bases removed from V and 4 bases from J, the gap between germline ends came to 3 bases. The germline V gene encodes CDR1 MDHEN and CDR2 SYDVKM.